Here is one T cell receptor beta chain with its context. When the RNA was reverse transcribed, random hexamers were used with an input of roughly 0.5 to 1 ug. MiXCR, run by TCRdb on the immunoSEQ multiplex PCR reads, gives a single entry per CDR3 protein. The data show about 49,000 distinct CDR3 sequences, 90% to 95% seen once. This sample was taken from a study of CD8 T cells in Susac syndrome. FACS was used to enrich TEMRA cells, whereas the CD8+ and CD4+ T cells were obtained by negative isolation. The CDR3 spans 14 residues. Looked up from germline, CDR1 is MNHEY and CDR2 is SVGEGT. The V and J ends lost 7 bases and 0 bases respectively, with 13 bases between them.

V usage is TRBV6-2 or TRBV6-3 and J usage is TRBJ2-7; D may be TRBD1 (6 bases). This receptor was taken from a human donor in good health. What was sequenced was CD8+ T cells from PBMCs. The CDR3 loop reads CASTLQGSSYEQYF. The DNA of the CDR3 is TGTGCCAGCACTCTTCAGGGGAGCTCCTACGAGCAGTACTTC.